The rows below give T cell receptor beta chains drawn from one sample of a study of cytomegalovirus exposure and HLA in healthy donors. TCRdb's table, derived via immunoSEQ multiplex PCR, lists solely in-frame clones and lacks some. The table lists about 130,000 clones, approximately 60% of them singletons. Sequencing was carried out using PBMCs. The receptors come from a human donor in good health. CDR3s include the opening cysteine and the closing phenylalanine or tryptophan. A D gene is named only where the DNA matches it firmly. The listing skips clone size in some rows; elsewhere it reads once, few, many or a size class.

clone size	V gene	J gene	D gene	CDR3 DNA	CDR3 protein
NA	TRBV28	TRBJ2-7	NA	TGTGCCAGCAGTGGCGGGGACGAGCAGTACTTC	CASSGGDEQYF
once	TRBV5-1	TRBJ2-7	NA	TGCGCCAGCAGCTCTTCAGCGGACGCCTACGAGCAGTACTTC	CASSSSADAYEQYF
NA	TRBV5-4	TRBJ2-3	NA	TGTGCCAGCAGCTCGGAGGCGGAGGCAGATACGCAGTATTTT	CASSSEAEADTQYF
NA	TRBV11-1	TRBJ2-2	NA	TGTGCCAGCAGCTCCCTCAGGTCGGGGGAGCTGTTTTTT	CASSSLRSGELFF
NA	TRBV6-1	TRBJ2-1	NA	TGTGCCAGCAGTGAAAGCGGAAGCTCCTACAATGAGCAGTTCTTC	CASSESGSSYNEQFF
NA	TRBV20-1	TRBJ2-1	NA	TGCAGTGCCCTAGCTTGGGGTGAGCAGTTCTTC	CSALAWGEQFF
NA	TRBV7-3	TRBJ2-2	TRBD2	TGTGCCAGCAGCTTAAGAGCGGGGCCCGCACCCGGGGAGCTGTTTTTT	CASSLRAGPAPGELFF
NA	TRBV1	TRBJ2-2	NA	TGCACCAGCAGCCAAAAGCCCCGGACTAGCGGGAGTAAGAACACCGGGGAGCTGTTTTTT	CTSSQKPRTSGSKNTGELFF
NA	TRBV7-9	TRBJ2-7	NA	TGTGCCAGCAGCTTAGGGGGCAGTGAGCAGTACTTC	CASSLGGSEQYF
NA	TRBV13	TRBJ2-3	TRBD2	TGTGCCAGCAGCGCTTCTAGCGGGAGGGTTCCAGATACGCAGTATTTT	CASSASSGRVPDTQYF
NA	TRBV2	TRBJ1-2	NA	TGTGCCAGCAGTGCAGGGCTTAACTATGGCTACACCTTC	CASSAGLNYGYTF
NA	TRBV2	TRBJ2-7	TRBD2	TGTGCCAGCAGTGATACGCGGGGGAGAGGTGAGCAGTACTTC	CASSDTRGRGEQYF
NA	TRBV7-2	TRBJ2-3	TRBD2	TGTGCCAGCAGCTTATACGGGGATGGAGCGGGAGGGGGGGATACGCAGTATTTT	CASSLYGDGAGGGDTQYF
few	TRBV19	TRBJ1-5	TRBD1	TGTGCCAGTAGTATAGGGGGACAGAACCACAATCAGCCCCAGCATTTT	CASSIGGQNHNQPQHF
NA	TRBV5-4	TRBJ2-1	TRBD2	TGTGCCAGCAGCCCGGGACTAGAGTACAATGAGCAGTTCTTC	CASSPGLEYNEQFF
NA	TRBV27	TRBJ1-2	TRBD1	TGTGCCAGCAGGTTGCAGGGACAGCCCTATGGCTACACCTTC	CASRLQGQPYGYTF
once	TRBV21-1	TRBJ2-1	NA	TGTGCCAGCAGCAAAGCCTGGGAGCGGGACCAACGGGGGGAGCAGTTCTTC	CASSKAWERDQRGEQFF
NA	TRBV18	TRBJ1-5	TRBD1	TGTGCCAGCTCCCCCCTTGGACAGGGGAATCAGCCCCAGCATTTT	CASSPLGQGNQPQHF
NA	TRBV6-1	TRBJ2-7	NA	TGTGCCAGCAGCGCCGCGGGCGTCTCCTACGAGCAGTACTTC	CASSAAGVSYEQYF
NA	TRBV7-9	TRBJ2-7	TRBD2	TGTGCCAGCAGCGGACTAGCGGTCTCCTACGAGCAGTACTTC	CASSGLAVSYEQYF
NA	TRBV11-2	TRBJ1-1	NA	TGTGCCAGCAGCACCGCGAAAGAAGACAGCCGTACTGAAGCTTTCTTT	CASSTAKEDSRTEAFF
NA	TRBV5-4	TRBJ2-5	TRBD1	TGTGCCAGCAGCTTACCCGGACAGGGAACAAAAGAGACCCAGTACTTC	CASSLPGQGTKETQYF
few	TRBV18	TRBJ2-5	NA	TGTGCCAGCTCACCAGTGACTCTATCAGGGGGGAAAGAGACCCAGTACTTC	CASSPVTLSGGKETQYF
NA	TRBV7-9	TRBJ2-7	TRBD2	TGTGCCAGCAGCTCGTATAAGGGACTAGGGAAGCAGTACTTC	CASSSYKGLGKQYF
NA	TRBV12-5	TRBJ2-2	TRBD2	TGTGCTAGTGGTTTGGGTGGGCTAGCGGCTTTGATTGGGCCCCCCGGGGAGCTGTTTTTT	CASGLGGLAALIGPPGELFF
NA	TRBV21-1	TRBJ2-7	NA	TGTGCCAGCAGCACACACACGGAGTCCTACGAGCAGTACTTC	CASSTHTESYEQYF
few	TRBV2	TRBJ1-2	TRBD1	TGTGCCAGCAGTGTTCTCGGACAGGTTTGGGGCTACACCTTC	CASSVLGQVWGYTF
NA	TRBV9	TRBJ2-3	TRBD2	TGTGCCAGCACCGTCCTAGCGGTGGGAGATACGCAGTATTTT	CASTVLAVGDTQYF
few	TRBV10-1	TRBJ2-7	TRBD1	TGCGCCAGCACCGGGACAGGGGGGCGACCCACAACCTACGAGCAGTACTTC	CASTGTGGRPTTYEQYF
NA	TRBV6-1	TRBJ1-1	TRBD1	TGTGCCAGCAGAATAACAGGGGGGGCGGACACTGAAGCTTTCTTT	CASRITGGADTEAFF
NA	TRBV11-2	TRBJ2-1	NA	TGTGCCAGCAGCGCAAACAGGGATGAGCAGTTCTTC	CASSANRDEQFF
once	TRBV11-2	TRBJ1-3	NA	TGTGCCAGCAGCCGGACAGCCTCTGGAAACACCATATATTTT	CASSRTASGNTIYF
NA	TRBV7-3	TRBJ2-7	TRBD2	TGTGCCAGCAGCGCAGCGTCTAGCGGGAGATACGAGCAGTACTTC	CASSAASSGRYEQYF